This TCR beta chain was captured by sequencing in a study of cytomegalovirus exposure and HLA in healthy donors. This PCR relied on a set of 60 Vbeta primers and 13 Jbeta primers. TCRdb keeps only in-frame clones here, not all; method: immunoSEQ multiplex PCR. The sample has about 160,000 clones; about 80% are singletons. Findings of the study overall: The study carried out a later analysis of TCR beta sequences. It associated 15,000 to 20,000 of them with specific HLA alleles at a false discovery rate of 0.05.

This clone appeared a few times. Its antigen remains unidentified. The CDR3 covers 14 residues. Germline CDR1 SGHNT, CDR2 YYREEE (reference sequence). Trimming left V 3 bases short and J 4 bases short, with 8 bases between. This chain links TRBV5-4 with TRBJ2-6; unclear D gene. Sequencing input: PBMCs. The origin of this receptor is a woman in her forties or fifties in good health and CMV-seropositive. CDR3 coding DNA: TGTGCCAGCAGCTATGGCCCCGGGGCCAACGTCCTGACTTTC. It codes for CASSYGPGANVLTF. The whole variable domain, filled in from reference TRBV5-4 and TRBJ2-6, reads ETGVTQSPTHLIKTRGQQVTLRCSSQSGHNTVSWYQQALGQGPQFIFQYYREEENGRGNFPPRFSGLQFPNYSSELNVNALELDDSALYLCASSYGPGANVLTFGAGSRLTVL.